This TCR beta chain was captured in a study of blood T cells in healthy people across ages. Per the germline V gene, CDR1 is MDHEN and CDR2 is SYDVKM. This CDR3 has 18 amino acids. PCR was performed a second time for 7 to 11 cycles using a sample-barcoded 5' primer and a J-beta primer mix. Every sample returned 2.5 million or more CDR3-containing paired-end reads. TCRdb ran MiXCR on the 5' RACE reads and lists one entry per CDR3 protein. The table lists about 1.1 million distinct CDR3 sequences, around two fifths of them singletons. The chain links TRBV28 to TRBJ2-1; 9 bases map to TRBD1. The J call is doubtful: the DNA matches TRBJ2-7 better. This TCR was recovered from a man younger than 35 in good health. The sequencing sample was made of blood. Written as DNA, the CDR3 is TGTGCCAGCAGTTCCCCCTCACCGGGACAGGGAAACTACAATGAGCAGTACTTC. Translated, it gives CASSSPSPGQGNYNEQYF.